The sequence of this T cell receptor (beta chain) was determined in a study of blood T cell repertoires in COVID-19. Clones were read by immunoSEQ multiplex PCR, and TCRdb kept only the in-frame ones, dropping some. Among under 75,000 clones listed, roughly 87% were seen once. The CDR3 covers 14 residues. Germline lookup yields CDR1 SGHNT and CDR2 YYREEE (reference sequence). V gave up 3 bases and J gave up 4 bases; unmatched junction bases: 6. The receptor's source is a man between 50 and 59 years old with active COVID-19. What was sequenced was peripheral blood. V and J are TRBV5-4 and TRBJ1-1; the match to TRBD1 covers 7 bases. CDR3 nucleotide sequence: TGTGCCAGCAGCTCCTCCGGGACAGCCACTGAAGCTTTCTTT. Translated: CASSSSGTATEAFF.